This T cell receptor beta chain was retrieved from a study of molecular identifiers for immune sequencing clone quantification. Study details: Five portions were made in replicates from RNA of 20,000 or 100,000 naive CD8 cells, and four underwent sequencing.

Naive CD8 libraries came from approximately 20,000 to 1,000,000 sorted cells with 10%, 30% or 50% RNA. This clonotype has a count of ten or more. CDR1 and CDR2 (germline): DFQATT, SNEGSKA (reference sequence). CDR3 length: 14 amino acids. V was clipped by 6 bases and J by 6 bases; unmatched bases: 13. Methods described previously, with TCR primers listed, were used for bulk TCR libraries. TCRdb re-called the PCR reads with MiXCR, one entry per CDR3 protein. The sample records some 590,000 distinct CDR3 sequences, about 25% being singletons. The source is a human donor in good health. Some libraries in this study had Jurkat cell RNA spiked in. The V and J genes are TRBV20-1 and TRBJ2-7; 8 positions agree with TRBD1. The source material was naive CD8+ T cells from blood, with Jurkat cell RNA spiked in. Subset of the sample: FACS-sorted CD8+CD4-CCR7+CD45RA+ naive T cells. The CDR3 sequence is CSALRSQGVGEQYF. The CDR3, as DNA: TGCAGTGCCCTCCGGTCACAGGGGGTGGGCGAGCAGTACTTC.